A single sample gave rise to the 14 T cell receptor beta chains below, sequenced in a study of glioma-infiltrating T cells. TCR alpha and beta CDR3 regions were amplified from RNA using iRepertoire nested multiplex PCR. One entry per CDR3 protein results from TCRdb running MiXCR on the multiplex PCR reads. In the table there are 100,000 to 150,000 distinct CDR3 sequences, about 22% of which are singletons. Sequencing was carried out using glioma tissue, nonneoplastic brain tissue, or PBMCs (not recorded which). The receptors stem from a human donor with low-grade glioma or glioblastoma, undergoing nonglioma brain surgery, or in good health (not recorded which).

This clonotype was observed at least ten times. The chain recombines TRBV20-1 with TRBJ2-3, with 9 bases matching TRBD2. Germline V lookup: CDR1 DFQATT, CDR2 SNEGSKA (reference sequence). CDR3 size: 12 residues. CDR3 in DNA: TGCAGAGCGGGGGGTATCACAGATACGCAGTATTTT. Translation: CRAGGITDTQYF.

The gene calls are TRBV27 and TRBJ1-1; D is unclear. The CDR3 extends over 13 amino acids. Trimming stripped 5 bases from V and 3 bases from J, with 10 bases between. Germline V gives CDR1 MNHEY, CDR2 SMNVEV (reference sequence). The CDR3 region is CASSDGRHTEAFF. The CDR3 DNA reads as TGTGCCAGCAGTGATGGTAGGCACACTGAAGCTTTCTTT.

This sequence joins TRBV24-1 and TRBJ2-4; 8 nucleotides match TRBD1. The V and J ends lost 3 bases and 3 bases, in that order; junction bases with no gene match: 3. The germline gives CDR1 KGHDR, CDR2 SFDVKD. The CDR3 loop spans 15 amino acids. The chain's CDR3 is CATSDIGQGKNIQYF. The CDR3 DNA is TGTGCCACCAGTGATATCGGACAGGGCAAAAACATTCAGTACTTC.

The genes are TRBV20-1 and TRBJ2-7; 8 positions agree with TRBD1. J gave up 0 bases and V 4 bases, and 11 bases lay outside the gene matches. This CDR3 has 16 residues. Per germline, CDR1 DFQATT and CDR2 SNEGSKA (reference sequence). For the CDR3, the DNA is TGCAGTGCTACAGCTCCGGACAGGGCAAGCTCCTACGAGCAGTACGTC. This translates into CSATAPDRASSYEQYV.

This clonotype was seen repeatedly, ten times or more. The chain joins TRBV20-1 to TRBJ1-5; 8 bases match TRBD1. CDR1 and CDR2 from the germline V gene are DFQATT and SNEGSKA (reference sequence). Trimming cost V 3 bases and J 2 bases; bases outside gene matches: 6. The CDR3 length is 15 residues. CDR3: CSASLGTGGNQPQHF. The DNA of the CDR3 is TGCAGTGCTAGCCTCGGGACAGGTGGCAATCAGCCCCAGCATTTT.

In its sample, this clonotype was seen many times. The chain combines TRBV20-1 with TRBJ1-1; D remains unclear. This CDR3 region has 12 residues. Germline V lookup: CDR1 DFQATT, CDR2 SNEGSKA (reference sequence). Trimming pared 0 bases from V and 3 bases from J, leaving 5 bases between. CDR3 sequence (DNA): TGCAGTGCTAGAGAGGCGGACACTGAAGCTTTCTTT. Its translation: CSAREADTEAFF.

The V and J genes are TRBV7-9 and TRBJ1-1; TRBD1 is a possible D gene (5 bases). In germline, CDR1 is SEHNR, CDR2 FQNEAQ (reference sequence). This CDR3 has 14 amino acids. V lost 6 bases and J lost 4, with 15 bases in between. As DNA, the CDR3 is TGTGCCAGCAGTTACATTAACAGGCGCACTGAAGCTTTCTTT. It yields the protein CASSYINRRTEAFF.

This clonotype appeared a few times. The chain uses TRBV4-1 and TRBJ2-5; 8 bases fit TRBD1. From germline, CDR1 is MGHRA and CDR2 YSYEKL. Trimming cost V 0 bases and J 5 bases; bases outside gene matches: 5. CDR3 size: 15 residues. The CDR3 sequence is CASSQEPGGSETQYF. In nucleotides, the CDR3 is TGCGCCAGCAGCCAAGAGCCAGGGGGCAGCGAGACCCAGTACTTC.

The rearrangement links TRBV24-1 to TRBJ1-2, with D possibly matching TRBD1 (5 bases). V lost 4 bases to trimming and J lost 2 bases, with 10 bases between them. The CDR3 loop spans 14 amino acids. Germline V lookup: CDR1 KGHDR, CDR2 SFDVKD. The CDR3 protein is CATSDGGRNYGYTF. The CDR3 region has the DNA TGTGCCACCAGTGACGGGGGACGGAACTATGGCTACACCTTC.

Comments on this clonotype: This could be a read error, since a much larger clone is one nucleotide away. This chain joins TRBV24-1 and TRBJ2-1, with unresolved D. CDR1 KGHDR and CDR2 SFDVKD come from the germline V gene. The V end was cut by 4 bases, the J end by 1 base, with 10 bases between. This CDR3 comprises 15 residues. CDR3 residues: CATSDTGRSYNEQFF. The CDR3 region has the DNA TGTGCCACCAGTGACACGGGCAGGTCCTACAATGAGCAGTTCTTC.

About this clonotype: A much larger clone is a single base away; this may be a read error. The V gene is TRBV27, the J gene TRBJ2-2; TRBD2 agrees at 11 bases. The germline V gene has CDR1 MNHEY and CDR2 SMNVEV (reference sequence). CDR3 size: 15 residues. V lost 6 bases, J lost 7 bases, and 7 bases stayed unmatched. The CDR3 nucleotides are TGTGCCAGCAGCCTTAGCGGGGGGGCCGACGGGGAGCTGTTTTTT. Its translation is CASSLSGGADGELFF.

Sample share makes this clonotype large (0.1 to 1%). The chain is built from TRBV27 and TRBJ2-7; D may be TRBD2 (7 bases). Trimming cost V 1 base and J 2 bases, with 15 bases left between them. CDR3 length equals 16 residues. Germline V gives CDR1 MNHEY, CDR2 SMNVEV (reference sequence). The CDR3: CASSLYYGGPPYEQYV. CDR3 sequence (DNA): TGTGCCAGCAGTTTATATTACGGGGGGCCCCCCTACGAGCAGTACGTC.

This clonotype has at least ten counts. The genes are TRBV20-1 and TRBJ2-1; D possibly uses TRBD1 or TRBD2 (5 bases each). Trimming cost V 5 bases and J 6 bases, with 14 bases left between them. The germline V gene encodes CDR1 DFQATT and CDR2 SNEGSKA (reference sequence). The CDR3 runs to 13 residues. CDR3 loop: CSAPRGAGNEQFF. The CDR3 coding sequence is TGCAGTGCTCCCCGAGGGGCCGGCAATGAGCAGTTCTTC.

This clonotype was detected a few times. This rearrangement joins TRBV7-6 to TRBJ1-1, with a tentative D call TRBD1 (5 bases). Germline CDR1 and CDR2: SGHVS and FNYEAQ. The germline V and J ends were trimmed by 5 bases and 5 bases, with 15 bases remaining between them. The CDR3 loop spans 14 amino acids. The DNA for the CDR3 is TGTGCCAGCAGCCTAGGCCAGGGTTGGACTGAAGCTTTCTTT. It translates to CASSLGQGWTEAFF.